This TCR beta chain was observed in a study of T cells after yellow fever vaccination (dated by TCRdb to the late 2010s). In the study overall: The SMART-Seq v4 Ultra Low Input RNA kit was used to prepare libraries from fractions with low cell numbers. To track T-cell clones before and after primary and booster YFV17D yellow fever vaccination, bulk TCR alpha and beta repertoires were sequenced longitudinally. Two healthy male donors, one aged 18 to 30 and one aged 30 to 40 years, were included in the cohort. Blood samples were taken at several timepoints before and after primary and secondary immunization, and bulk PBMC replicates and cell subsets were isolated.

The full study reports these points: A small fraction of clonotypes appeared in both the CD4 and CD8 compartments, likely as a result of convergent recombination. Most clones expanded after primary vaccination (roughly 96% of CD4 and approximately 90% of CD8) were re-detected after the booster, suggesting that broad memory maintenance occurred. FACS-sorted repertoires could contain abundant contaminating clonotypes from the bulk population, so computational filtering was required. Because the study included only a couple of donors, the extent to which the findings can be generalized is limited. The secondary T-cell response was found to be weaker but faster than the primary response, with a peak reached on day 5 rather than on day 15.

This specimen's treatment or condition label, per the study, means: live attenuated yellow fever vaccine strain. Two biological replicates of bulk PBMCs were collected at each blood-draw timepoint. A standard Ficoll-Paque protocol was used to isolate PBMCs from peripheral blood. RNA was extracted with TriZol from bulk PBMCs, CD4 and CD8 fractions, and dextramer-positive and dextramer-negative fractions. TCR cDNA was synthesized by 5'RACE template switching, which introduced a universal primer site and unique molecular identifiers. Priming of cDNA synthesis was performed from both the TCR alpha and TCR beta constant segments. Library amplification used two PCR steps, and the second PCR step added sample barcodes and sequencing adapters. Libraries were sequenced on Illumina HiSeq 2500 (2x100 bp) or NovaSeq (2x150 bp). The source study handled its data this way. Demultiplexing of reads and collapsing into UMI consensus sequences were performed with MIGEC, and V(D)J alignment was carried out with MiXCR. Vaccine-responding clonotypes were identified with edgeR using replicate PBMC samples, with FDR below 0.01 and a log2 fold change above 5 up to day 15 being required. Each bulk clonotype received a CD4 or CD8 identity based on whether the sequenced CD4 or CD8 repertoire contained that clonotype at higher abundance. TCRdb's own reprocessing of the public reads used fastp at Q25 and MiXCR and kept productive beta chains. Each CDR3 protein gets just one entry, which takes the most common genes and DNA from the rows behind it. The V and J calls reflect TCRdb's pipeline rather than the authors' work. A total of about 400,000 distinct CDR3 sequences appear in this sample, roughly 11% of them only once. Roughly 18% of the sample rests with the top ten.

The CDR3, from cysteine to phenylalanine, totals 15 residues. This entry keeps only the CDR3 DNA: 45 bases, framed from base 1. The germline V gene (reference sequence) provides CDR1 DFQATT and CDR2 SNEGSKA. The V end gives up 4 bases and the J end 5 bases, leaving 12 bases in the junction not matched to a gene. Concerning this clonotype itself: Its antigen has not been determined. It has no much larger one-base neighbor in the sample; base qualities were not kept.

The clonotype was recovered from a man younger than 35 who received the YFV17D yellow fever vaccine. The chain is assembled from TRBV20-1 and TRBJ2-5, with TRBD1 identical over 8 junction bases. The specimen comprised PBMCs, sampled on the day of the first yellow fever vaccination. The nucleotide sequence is TGCAGTGCTATGATTGGGACAGGACCCCGGGAGACCCAGTACTTC. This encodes CSAMIGTGPRETQYF.